The 2 T cell receptor beta chains given below trace back to one sample, sequenced in a study of graft-versus-host responses after intestinal transplantation (dated by TCRdb to 2020 to 2023). Sample time point, as interpreted from the label and publication: cells obtained before transplantation from donor or recipient. Their recognized antigens are unknown. Receptor libraries were prepared by the immunoSEQ multiplex PCR assay. TCRdb re-hosts the immuneACCESS table, in-frame sequences only. Its copies lack some clones; in the studies checked, an unresolved V gene accounts for under half of them, and the cause for the rest is not known. The sample contains about 110,000 clones, 85% to 95% of them found a single time. The ten largest clones capture more than 0.9% of the sample. The input for sequencing was unstimulated CD8+ T cells sorted from spleen or lymph node cells, taken before transplant. The receptors come from a human donor who was the organ donor for an intestinal transplant.

V gene TRBV27 combines with J gene TRBJ1-1, with 7 nucleotides matching TRBD1. In germline, CDR1 is MNHEY, CDR2 SMNVEV (reference sequence). J gave up 5 bases and V 6 bases, and 9 bases lay outside the gene matches. The CDR3 is 14 amino acids. DNA of the CDR3: TGTGCCAGCAGGAAAAAACAGGGGTGGACTGAAGCTTTCTTT. Translated: CASRKKQGWTEAFF.

V and J are TRBV4-3 and TRBJ2-7; D possibly uses TRBD1 or TRBD2 (6 bases each). V was cut by 4 bases and J by 3 bases, with 25 bases left in between. Germline V lookup: CDR1 LGHNA, CDR2 YSLEER. The CDR3 is 18 residues long. The CDR3 region is CASSLERSAGHRSYEQYF. DNA of the CDR3: TGCGCCAGCAGCCTCGAAAGGTCGGCGGGACACAGAAGCTACGAGCAGTACTTC.